These 21 T cell receptor beta chains originate from one sample sequenced in a study of monozygotic twins with inflammatory bowel disease. TCRdb re-analyzed the 5' RACE reads; it lists each CDR3 protein once, without DNA. Found here are 310,000 or so distinct CDR3 sequences; the top ten clones hold 2% to 2.5%. Specimen: blood. The origin of the receptors is a human donor with ulcerative colitis or Crohn's disease, or a healthy co-twin of an affected twin (not recorded which).

The chain recombines TRBV4-1 with TRBJ2-2; TCRdb reports TRBD1, a call that lacks DNA to check it against. The CDR3 is 18 residues long. CDR1 MGHRA and CDR2 YSYEKL come from the germline V gene. The CDR3 sequence: CASSQEEPTVLRGGELFF.

V is TRBV7-2 and J is TRBJ2-7; checking the TCRdb D call of TRBD2 is not possible without DNA. Per the germline V gene, CDR1 is SGHTA and CDR2 is FQGNSA. The CDR3 is made up of 17 amino acids. CDR3 region: CASSSGLAGKDTYEQYF.

This CDR3 is CASRRIGRSYEQYF. This chain links TRBV12-3 or TRBV12-4 with TRBJ2-7. The CDR3 runs 14 residues.

CDR3: CSARVGGPQPQHF. This chain joins TRBV20-1 and TRBJ1-5; the TRBD1 assignment by TCRdb is unverifiable without DNA. The germline V gene encodes CDR1 DFQATT and CDR2 SNEGSKA (reference sequence). This CDR3 is 13 amino acids long.

The chain recombines TRBV6-1 with TRBJ2-1; TCRdb's D call of TRBD1 is untestable without DNA. In germline, CDR1 is MNHNS, CDR2 SASEGT. The CDR3 contains 14 residues. The CDR3 sequence is CASSTERQGTEQFF.

The rearrangement uses TRBV27 and TRBJ1-6; absent DNA, TCRdb's TRBD1 call cannot be checked. CDR1 is MNHEY, CDR2 SMNVEV, per germline (reference sequence). This CDR3 region has 12 residues. The CDR3 loop reads CASSFPPGPLHF.

This chain links TRBV6-5 with TRBJ1-1. The CDR3 has 15 residues. Germline lookup yields CDR1 MNHEY and CDR2 SVGAGI. The CDR3: CASSYSIPQAERAFF.

V is TRBV27 and J is TRBJ2-5; without DNA, the TCRdb call of TRBD2 cannot be checked. The germline CDR1 and CDR2 sequences are MNHEY and SMNVEV (reference sequence). The CDR3 loop spans 14 amino acids. CDR3 amino acids: CAGSLFGRVETQYF.

The V call is TRBV20-1, the J call TRBJ1-2. This CDR3 comprises 14 residues. Germline V CDR1 and CDR2: DFQATT, SNEGSKA (reference sequence). CDR3 in amino acids: CSAFWTRTNYGYTF.

V gene TRBV19 combines with J gene TRBJ2-7; TCRdb calls TRBD1, which cannot be checked without DNA. CDR3 length equals 15 residues. CDR1 LNHDA and CDR2 SQIVND come from the germline V gene (reference sequence). CDR3 protein: CASSVGAPQVYEQYF.

The rearrangement joins TRBV12-3 or TRBV12-4 to TRBJ1-6; the D call from TCRdb, TRBD1, cannot be confirmed without DNA. The CDR3 runs 15 residues. CDR3 amino acids: CASSSWGQTYSPLHF.

The V and J genes are TRBV12-3 or TRBV12-4 and TRBJ1-5. The CDR3 runs 13 residues. CDR3 sequence: CASSLIGNQPQHF.

This chain connects TRBV20-1 to TRBJ2-1; the D call of TRBD2 rests on TCRdb alone, since no DNA is present to check it. Germline V gene data show CDR1 as DFQATT and CDR2 as SNEGSKA (reference sequence). The CDR3 has 16 amino acids. The CDR3 sequence is CSATTRAGSSYNEQFF.

The rearrangement joins TRBV28 to TRBJ2-7; TCRdb's D call of TRBD2 is untestable without DNA. The CDR3 loop spans 19 amino acids. Germline V lookup: CDR1 MDHEN, CDR2 SYDVKM. CDR3 region: CASSLFGMLAGGVSYEQYF.

The V call is TRBV10-3, the J call TRBJ2-3. The germline V gene encodes CDR1 ENHRY and CDR2 SYGVKD. This CDR3 is built from 14 residues. This chain's CDR3 is CAISAGWGTDTQYF.

CDR3 protein: CSVSTGGSNQPQHF. The chain uses TRBV29-1 and TRBJ1-5; TCRdb designates TRBD1, a call that cannot be tested without DNA. There are 14 residues in the CDR3. CDR1 is SQVTM and CDR2 is ANQGSEA in the germline V gene.

The rearrangement uses TRBV28 and TRBJ2-7; TCRdb designates TRBD2, a call that cannot be tested without DNA. Germline CDR1 reads MDHEN; CDR2 reads SYDVKM. The CDR3 sequence is 16 residues long. Here the CDR3 reads CASAQRSPGSILEQYF.

The chain recombines TRBV6-1 with TRBJ1-1. CDR1 is MNHNS, CDR2 SASEGT, per germline. The CDR3 totals 15 residues. The CDR3 spells CASSEDRSERTEAFF.

The chain recombines TRBV6-1 with TRBJ2-2. The CDR3 runs to 17 residues. From germline, CDR1 is MNHNS and CDR2 SASEGT. The CDR3 loop reads CASSRDQAATNIGELFF.

This chain links TRBV27 with TRBJ2-1; with no DNA, the TCRdb D assignment of TRBD2 cannot be verified. This CDR3 has 14 amino acids. CDR1 MNHEY and CDR2 SMNVEV come from the germline V gene (reference sequence). The CDR3 loop is CASSLKGQSVEQFF.

This rearrangement joins TRBV6-5 to TRBJ2-7; TCRdb picks TRBD1, but there is no DNA to check that call. Germline loops: CDR1 MNHEY, CDR2 SVGAGI. This CDR3 spans 17 amino acids. The CDR3 loop is CASSYSNLRTASYEQYF.